Listed below are T cell receptor beta chains from one sample, sequenced in a study of blood T cell repertoires in COVID-19. Using immunoSEQ multiplex PCR, the repertoire was profiled, and TCRdb retains in-frame clones only, with some absent. The sample has about 150,000 clones, around nine tenths seen once. The sequencing input was peripheral blood. The receptors originated from a woman between 45 and 60 years old with active or convalescent COVID-19. The CDR3 runs from the conserved cysteine through the conserved F or W. A D gene is named only where the DNA matches it firmly. Expanded clones are given a class, and other clones once, few, many or no size at all.

TRBV7-2	TRBJ1-5	TRBD1	-	CASSQNLDRGQPQHF	TGTGCCAGCAGCCAGAATTTGGACAGGGGTCAGCCCCAGCATTTT
TRBV7-3	TRBJ2-1	TRBD1	-	CASSPGTGASDEQFF	TGTGCCAGCAGCCCCGGGACAGGGGCGTCGGATGAGCAGTTCTTC
TRBV18	TRBJ1-2	-	-	CASSPPTSFTNYGYTF	TGTGCCAGCTCACCACCAACATCGTTCACGAACTATGGCTACACCTTC
TRBV3-1/TRBV3-2	TRBJ1-2	-	-	CASSQNGAEYGYTF	TGTGCCAGCAGCCAAAATGGTGCGGAATATGGCTACACCTTC
TRBV28	TRBJ2-3	-	-	CASSLGGRSSTDTQYF	TGTGCCAGCAGCCTGGGGGGAAGGTCCAGTACAGATACGCAGTATTTT
TRBV27	TRBJ2-2	TRBD2	-	CASSGLAGGAGELFF	TGTGCCAGCAGTGGACTAGCGGGAGGAGCGGGGGAGCTGTTTTTT
TRBV2	TRBJ2-7	-	few	CASSVRGGYEQYF	TGTGCCAGCAGTGTGAGGGGGGGCTACGAGCAGTACTTC
TRBV5-5	TRBJ1-2	-	-	CASSSPPRGYGYTF	TGTGCCAGCAGCTCACCACCCAGGGGCTATGGCTACACCTTC
TRBV7-2	TRBJ2-3	TRBD2	once	CASSAQRGGLTDTQYF	TGTGCCAGCAGCGCCCAGCGGGGGGGACTCACAGATACGCAGTATTTT
TRBV19	TRBJ1-3	TRBD1	-	CASGQDNSGNTIYF	TGTGCCAGCGGACAGGATAACTCTGGAAACACCATATATTTT
TRBV27	TRBJ1-4	-	-	CASSTLHTGKTNEKLFF	TGTGCCAGCAGTACACTGCATACAGGGAAAACTAATGAAAAACTGTTTTTT
TRBV10-3	TRBJ1-5	-	-	CAISVGQKGQPQHF	TGTGCCATCAGTGTCGGACAGAAGGGTCAGCCCCAGCATTTT
TRBV13	TRBJ2-3	TRBD2	-	CASSSQGAGEASLTDTQYF	TGTGCCAGCAGCTCACAAGGGGCGGGGGAAGCGTCCCTCACAGATACGCAGTATTTT
TRBV27	TRBJ1-5	-	-	CASSLYPGGNQPQHF	TGTGCCAGCAGTTTGTACCCGGGAGGCAATCAGCCCCAGCATTTT
TRBV10-3	TRBJ2-6	TRBD2	-	CAISRLAGGTGANVLTF	TGTGCCATCAGTCGACTAGCGGGAGGTACTGGGGCCAACGTCCTGACTTTC
TRBV12-3/TRBV12-4	TRBJ1-1	-	-	CASSPGGGAFF	TGTGCCAGCAGTCCCGGGGGGGGCGCTTTCTTT
TRBV10-2	TRBJ2-7	TRBD2	few	CASSTGGPDEQYF	TGCGCCAGCAGTACGGGAGGGCCGGATGAGCAGTACTTC